This T cell receptor (beta chain) is from a study of blood T cell repertoires in COVID-19 (dated by TCRdb to the early 2020s). As for the study more broadly: Samples from collaborators originated in the United States, Italy and Spain and spanned both the acute and convalescent phases of COVID-19. Subjects who had been exposed to COVID-19, were actively infected with it, or had recovered from it provided the deeply sampled blood TCRbeta repertoires that made up the dataset. Where available, HLA class I and class II types were obtained from metadata supplied by the sample provider rather than from assay-based typing. The sample metadata nearly always contained a de-identified subject ID, COVID-19 status, age in years and sex. The samples were drawn from two sources: the first 160 participants of the ongoing ImmuneRACE study, and 1,200 or so subjects contributed by 6 global collaborators. The material from the prospective study consisted of cDNA or gDNA derived from T cells, B-cell-depleted T cells, or PBMCs. A freely available public database, intended as a resource for researchers studying the immune response to SARS-CoV-2, is where the repertoires were released.

In the prospective study, participants were roughly 18 to 90 years old, resided in approximately 25 geographic areas of the United States, and were enrolled through a virtual design. In the prospective study, participants were assigned to cohorts based on the clinical history participants reported in a screening survey and a study questionnaire. Each participant in the prospective study had whole blood, serum and a nasopharyngeal or oropharyngeal swab collected by mobile phlebotomists. Prospective study participants could optionally give additional blood draws and questionnaires over an approximately 2-month period. Blood samples from the prospective study were shipped frozen or at room temperature prior to DNA extraction. Spanning cysteine to phenylalanine, the CDR3 consists of 13 amino acids. The read is trimmed to its CDR3 DNA, 39 bases read in frame from base 1. Cut back by 8 bases and 6 bases, the V and J ends lie 16 bases apart. In the germline V gene, CDR1 corresponds to SGHVS and CDR2 to FQNEAQ.

In the case of this clone: Its antigen is currently not known. Base qualities were left out, and no much larger clone turns up one base away.

Paper-wide results and their limitations: How much clinical and demographic metadata was included differed by source and by participant, and the metadata was provided uncurated.

TCRbeta CDR3 regions were amplified from genomic DNA using the immunoSEQ Assay, a bias-controlled multiplex PCR. The original pipeline was this. The number of nucleated cells in each sample was estimated by amplification of reference gene primers within the assay. Sequence reads were collapsed and filtered to measure the absolute abundance of every unique TCRbeta CDR3 rearrangement. For each sample, productive Simpson clonality was calculated as the square root of Simpson's diversity index across productive rearrangements. TCRdb carries this immuneACCESS record with in-frame sequences only. Its versions omit some clonotypes, under half of them owing to an unresolved V gene in the studies checked, with the rest unexplained. V and J calls and clone size follow that table, whereas D and trimming were derived from the DNA. The sample table holds 120,000 to 150,000 clones, of which more than 75% were seen once. 1.2% of the sample comes from the top ten.

The TCR was taken from a woman aged 30 to 39 with acute COVID-19. The source material was PBMCs or T cells enriched from blood (not recorded which). The sequence is built from TRBV7-8 and TRBJ1-1, and the D gene may be TRBD1, 6 bases matching. Here is the DNA: TGTGCCAGCCAAGAGGGGGGGGGACCTGAAGCTTTCTTT. Translated, this gives CASQEGGGPEAFF.